The present T cell receptor (beta chain) was sequenced within a study of CD4 and CD8 cells across lung adenocarcinoma regions. The V gene's germline CDR1 is MNHEY and CDR2 SMNVEV (reference sequence). CDR3 length equals 15 residues. With 8 bases removed from V and 13 bases from J, the gap between germline ends came to 27 bases. TCRdb reprocessed the PCR reads via MiXCR and lists one record per CDR3 protein. This sample has around 20,000 distinct CDR3 sequences, with around half found just once. Sample: CD8+ T cells from the center of a lung tumor. The chain combines TRBV27 with TRBJ2-4; either TRBD1 or TRBD2 may fit D (5 bases each). The sequence was collected from a female donor with lung adenocarcinoma. The CD4 and CD8 labels of this study may be unreliable. CDR3 nucleotide sequence: TGTGCCAGCGGTACGGGGCTGGGAGCCAAAGATACGCAGTACTTC. Translated: CASGTGLGAKDTQYF.